The 11 T cell receptor beta chains presented below share a single source sample, sequenced in a study of control samples from healthy donors and cancer patients. The method was immunoSEQ multiplex PCR; TCRdb's version includes in-frame clones alone and lacks a portion of them. This table holds 350,000 to 450,000 clones, 90% found once. The sample taken for sequencing was PBMCs. The receptor set was obtained from a man between 40 and 49 years old with head and neck cancer.

V usage is TRBV27 and J usage is TRBJ1-5, with 7 bases matching TRBD1. Per the germline V gene, CDR1 is MNHEY and CDR2 is SMNVEV (reference sequence). The length of the CDR3 is 17 residues. J was trimmed by 0 bases and V by 6 bases; bases with no gene match: 11. The CDR3 region has the DNA TGTGCCAGCAGCAAACTCGCGACAGGGTATAGCAATCAGCCCCAGCATTTT. This gives the protein CASSKLATGYSNQPQHF.

The genes are TRBV4-1 and TRBJ1-1; D is undetermined. Germline values: CDR1 MGHRA, CDR2 YSYEKL. The length of the CDR3 is 13 residues. Trimming cost V 0 bases and J 11 bases, with 13 bases left between them. As DNA, the CDR3 is TGCGCCAGCAGCCAAGAGGTACGTAGGGATGCTTTCTTT. This gives the protein CASSQEVRRDAFF.

V is TRBV4-3 and J is TRBJ1-1; 8 bases are a match to TRBD1. This CDR3 spans 15 amino acids. Germline-derived CDR1 and CDR2 are LGHNA and YSLEER. J gave up 3 bases and V 4 bases, and 7 bases lay outside the gene matches. CDR3 sequence (DNA): TGCGCCAGCAGCCGCCTGGGACAGGTCGACACTGAAGCTTTCTTT. This sequence encodes CASSRLGQVDTEAFF.

V gene TRBV9 combines with J gene TRBJ1-2, with unresolved D. This CDR3 is built from 12 residues. V was cut by 3 bases and J by 5 bases, with 8 bases left in between. Germline assignment: CDR1 SGDLS and CDR2 YYNGEE. The CDR3, as DNA: TGTGCCAGCAGCGACGGGGTTTATGGCTACACCTTC. The encoded protein is CASSDGVYGYTF.

This chain uses TRBV6-1 with TRBJ1-4, with D unresolved. Trimming pared 0 bases from V and 3 bases from J, leaving 20 bases between. CDR3 size: 19 residues. Germline V CDR1 and CDR2: MNHNS, SASEGT. The CDR3 nucleotides read TGTGCCAGCAGTGAAGCGCTACGGGGTGAAGTAGGAGCTAATGAAAAACTGTTTTTT. Translated: CASSEALRGEVGANEKLFF.

J is TRBJ2-7 and V is TRBV7-6; D uncertain. V lost 4 bases to trimming and J lost 0 bases, with 10 bases between them. The V gene's germline CDR1 is SGHVS and CDR2 FNYEAQ. CDR3 length equals 14 residues. Written as DNA, the CDR3 is TGTGCCAGCAGCTCCGGACCATCCTCCTACGAGCAGTACTTC. It is translated as CASSSGPSSYEQYF.

The rearrangement links TRBV5-1 to TRBJ2-7, with 10 bases lining up with TRBD1. Losses at the gene ends were 4 bases for V and 3 bases for J; bases not matched to a gene: 4. This CDR3 spans 14 amino acids. Germline assignment: CDR1 SGHRS and CDR2 YFSETQ. The CDR3 is CASSGGDRGYEQYF. The CDR3 coding sequence is TGCGCCAGCAGCGGAGGGGACAGGGGCTACGAGCAGTACTTC.

The rearrangement links TRBV7-2 to TRBJ1-2; 11 bases fit TRBD1. Trimming removed 7 bases from V and 7 bases from J; junction bases left unmatched: 14. The germline V gene has CDR1 SGHTA and CDR2 FQGNSA. This CDR3 spans 16 amino acids. Here the CDR3 DNA reads TGTGCCAGCACCTGGGGACAGGGGGTTTTTTCGGGTGGCTACACCTTC. Its translation is CASTWGQGVFSGGYTF.

This clone was seen more than once but under ten times. J is TRBJ1-1 and V is TRBV5-1, with a possible D match to TRBD1 (6 bases). The CDR3 is 13 residues long. The V end lost 0 bases, the J end lost 8 bases, and 11 bases lay between the germline ends. Germline assignment: CDR1 SGHRS and CDR2 YFSETQ. The CDR3 protein is CASSLGQAKEAFF. The DNA of the CDR3 is TGCGCCAGCAGCTTGGGACAGGCAAAAGAAGCTTTCTTT.

The V gene is TRBV25-1, the J gene TRBJ1-4; the match to TRBD1 covers 7 bases. The CDR3 loop spans 15 amino acids. With 2 bases clipped from V and 4 bases from J, the junction kept 4 bases outside the gene matches. Germline CDR1 is MGHDK and CDR2 is SYGVNS. The CDR3 sequence is CASSEPRQGNEKLFF. DNA for the CDR3: TGTGCCAGCAGTGAACCCCGACAGGGTAATGAAAAACTGTTTTTT. The whole variable domain, filled in from reference TRBV25-1 and TRBJ1-4, reads EADIYQTPRYLVIGTGKKITLECSQTMGHDKMYWYQQDPGMELHLIHYSYGVNSTEKGDLSSESTVSRIRTEHFPLTLESARPSHTSQYLCASSEPRQGNEKLFFGSGTQLSVL.

The rearrangement uses TRBV3-1 (or the pseudogene TRBV3-2) and TRBJ1-4; 8 nucleotides match TRBD1. CDR3 length: 13 residues. Germline lookup yields CDR1 LGHDT and CDR2 YNNKEL (reference sequence). V lost 3 bases to trimming and J lost 7 bases; unmatched junction nucleotides: 1. The CDR3 region is CASSQDRVEKLFF. The CDR3 region has the DNA TGTGCCAGCAGCCAGGACAGGGTTGAAAAACTGTTTTTT.